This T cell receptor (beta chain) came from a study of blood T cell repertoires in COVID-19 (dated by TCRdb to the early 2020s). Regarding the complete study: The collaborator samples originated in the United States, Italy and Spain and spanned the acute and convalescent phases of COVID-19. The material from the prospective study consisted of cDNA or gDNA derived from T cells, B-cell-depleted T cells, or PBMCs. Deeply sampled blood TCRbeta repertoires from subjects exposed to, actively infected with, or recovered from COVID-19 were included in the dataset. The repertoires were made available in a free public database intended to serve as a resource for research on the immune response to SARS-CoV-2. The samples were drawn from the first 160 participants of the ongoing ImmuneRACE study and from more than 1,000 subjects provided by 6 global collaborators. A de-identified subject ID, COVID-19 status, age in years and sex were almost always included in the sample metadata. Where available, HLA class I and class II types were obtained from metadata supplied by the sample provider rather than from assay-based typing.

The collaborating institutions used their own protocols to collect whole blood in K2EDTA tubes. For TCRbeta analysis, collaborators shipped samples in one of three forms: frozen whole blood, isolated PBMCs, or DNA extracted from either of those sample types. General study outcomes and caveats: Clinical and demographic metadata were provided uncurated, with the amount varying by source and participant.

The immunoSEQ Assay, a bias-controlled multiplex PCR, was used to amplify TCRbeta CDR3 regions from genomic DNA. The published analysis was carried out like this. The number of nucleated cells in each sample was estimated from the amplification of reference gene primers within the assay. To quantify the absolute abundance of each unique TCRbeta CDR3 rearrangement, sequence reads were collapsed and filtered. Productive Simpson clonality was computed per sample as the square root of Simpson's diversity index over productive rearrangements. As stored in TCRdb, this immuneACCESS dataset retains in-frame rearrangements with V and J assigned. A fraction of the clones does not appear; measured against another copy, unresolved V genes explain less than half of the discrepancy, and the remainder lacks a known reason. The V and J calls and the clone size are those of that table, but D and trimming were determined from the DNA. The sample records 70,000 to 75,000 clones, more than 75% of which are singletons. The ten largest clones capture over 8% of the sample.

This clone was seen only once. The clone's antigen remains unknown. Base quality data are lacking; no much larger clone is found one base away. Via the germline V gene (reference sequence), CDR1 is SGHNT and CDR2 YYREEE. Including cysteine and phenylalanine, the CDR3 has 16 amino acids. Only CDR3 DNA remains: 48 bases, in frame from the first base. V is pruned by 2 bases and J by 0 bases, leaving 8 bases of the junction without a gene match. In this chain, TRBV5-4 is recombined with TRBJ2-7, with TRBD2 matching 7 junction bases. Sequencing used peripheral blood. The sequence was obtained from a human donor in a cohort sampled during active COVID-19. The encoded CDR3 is CASSFESGVPSYEQYF. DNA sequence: TGTGCCAGCAGCTTTGAGAGCGGGGTCCCCTCCTACGAGCAGTACTTC.